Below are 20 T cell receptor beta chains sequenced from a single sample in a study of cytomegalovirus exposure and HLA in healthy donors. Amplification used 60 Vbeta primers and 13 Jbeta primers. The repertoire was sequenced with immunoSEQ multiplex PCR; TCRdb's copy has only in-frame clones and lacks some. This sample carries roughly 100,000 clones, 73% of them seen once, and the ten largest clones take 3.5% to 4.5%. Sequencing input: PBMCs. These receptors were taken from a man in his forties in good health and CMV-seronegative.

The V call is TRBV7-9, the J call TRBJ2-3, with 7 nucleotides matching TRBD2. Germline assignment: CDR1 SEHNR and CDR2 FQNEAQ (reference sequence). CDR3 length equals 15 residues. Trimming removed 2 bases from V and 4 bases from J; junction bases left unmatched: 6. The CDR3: CASSLRSGAADTQYF. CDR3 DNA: TGTGCCAGCAGCTTAAGAAGCGGGGCTGCAGATACGCAGTATTTT.

CDR3 bases: TGTGCCATCGGAGGGGCAGATACGCAGTATTTT. This encodes CAIGGADTQYF. The chain couples TRBV10-3 to TRBJ2-3; a weak D match, TRBD2 (6 bases). The germline gives CDR1 ENHRY, CDR2 SYGVKD. The CDR3 has 11 residues. V dropped 8 bases and J dropped 4 bases, with 7 bases sitting between them.

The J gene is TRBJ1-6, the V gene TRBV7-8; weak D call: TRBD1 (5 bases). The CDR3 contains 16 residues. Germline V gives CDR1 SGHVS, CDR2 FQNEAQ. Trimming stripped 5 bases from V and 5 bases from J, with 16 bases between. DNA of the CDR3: TGTGCCAGCAGCAAAGGTTCCGGACAACATAATTCACCCCTCCACTTT. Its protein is CASSKGSGQHNSPLHF.

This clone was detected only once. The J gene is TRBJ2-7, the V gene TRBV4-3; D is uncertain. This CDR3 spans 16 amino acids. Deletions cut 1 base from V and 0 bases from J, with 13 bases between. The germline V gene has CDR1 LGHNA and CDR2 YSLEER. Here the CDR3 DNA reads TGCGCCAGCAGCCAAGGTACCCTTCTATCCTCCTACGAGCAGTACTTC. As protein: CASSQGTLLSSYEQYF.

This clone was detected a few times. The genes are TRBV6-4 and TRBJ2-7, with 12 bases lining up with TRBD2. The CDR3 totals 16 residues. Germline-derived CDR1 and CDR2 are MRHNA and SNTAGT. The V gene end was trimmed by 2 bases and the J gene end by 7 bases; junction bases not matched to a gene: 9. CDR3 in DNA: TGTGCCAGCAGTGACCCTAGCGGGGGGGCCTTTCTTGAGCAGTACTTC. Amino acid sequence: CASSDPSGGAFLEQYF.

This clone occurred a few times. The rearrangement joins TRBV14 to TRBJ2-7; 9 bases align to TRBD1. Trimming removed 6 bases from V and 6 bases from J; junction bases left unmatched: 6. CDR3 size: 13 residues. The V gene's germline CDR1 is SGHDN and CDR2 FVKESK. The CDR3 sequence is CASRQLTGGEQYF. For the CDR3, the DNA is TGTGCCAGCAGACAGCTGACAGGGGGCGAGCAGTACTTC.

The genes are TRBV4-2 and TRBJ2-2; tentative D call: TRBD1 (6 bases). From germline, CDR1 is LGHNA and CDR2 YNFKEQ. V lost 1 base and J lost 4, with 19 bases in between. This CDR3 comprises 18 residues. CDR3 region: CASSQGVSQQGSTGELFF. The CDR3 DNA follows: TGTGCCAGCAGCCAAGGAGTCTCGCAGCAGGGGAGCACCGGGGAGCTGTTTTTT.

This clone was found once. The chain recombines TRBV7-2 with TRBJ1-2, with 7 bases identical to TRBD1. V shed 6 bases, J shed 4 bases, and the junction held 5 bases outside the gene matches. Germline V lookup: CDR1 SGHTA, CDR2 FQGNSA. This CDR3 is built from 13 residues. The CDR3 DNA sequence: TGTGCCAGCAGAGAGACAGGGTTCTATGGCTACACCTTC. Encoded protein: CASRETGFYGYTF.

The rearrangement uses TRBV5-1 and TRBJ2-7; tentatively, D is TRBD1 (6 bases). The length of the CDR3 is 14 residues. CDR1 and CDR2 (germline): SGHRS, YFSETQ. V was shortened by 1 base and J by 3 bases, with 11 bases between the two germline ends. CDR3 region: CASSLSRGNYEQYF. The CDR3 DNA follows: TGCGCCAGCAGCTTGTCCAGGGGCAACTACGAGCAGTACTTC.

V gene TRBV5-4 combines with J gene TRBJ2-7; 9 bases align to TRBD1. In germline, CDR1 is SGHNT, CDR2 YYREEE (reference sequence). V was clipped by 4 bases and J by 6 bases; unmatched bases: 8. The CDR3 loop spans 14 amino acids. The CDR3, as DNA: TGTGCCAGCAGCACCGGGACAGGGACTCGCGAGCAGTACTTC. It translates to CASSTGTGTREQYF. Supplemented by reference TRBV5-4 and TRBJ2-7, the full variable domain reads ETGVTQSPTHLIKTRGQQVTLRCSSQSGHNTVSWYQQALGQGPQFIFQYYREEENGRGNFPPRFSGLQFPNYSSELNVNALELDDSALYLCASSTGTGTREQYFGPGTRLTVT.

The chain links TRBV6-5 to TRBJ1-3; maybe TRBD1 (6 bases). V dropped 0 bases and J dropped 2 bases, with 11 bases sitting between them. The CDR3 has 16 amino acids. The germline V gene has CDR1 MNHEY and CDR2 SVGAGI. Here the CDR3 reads CASSYSGGLTGNTIYF. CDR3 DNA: TGTGCCAGCAGTTACTCGGGGGGGCTGACTGGAAACACCATATATTTT.

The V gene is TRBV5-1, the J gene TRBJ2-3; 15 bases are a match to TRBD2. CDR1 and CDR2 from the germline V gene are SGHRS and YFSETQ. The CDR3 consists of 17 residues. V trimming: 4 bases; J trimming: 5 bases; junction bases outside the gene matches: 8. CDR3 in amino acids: CASSTGLAGGLVDTQYF. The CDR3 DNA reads TGCGCCAGCAGCACCGGACTAGCGGGGGGGCTGGTAGATACGCAGTATTTT.

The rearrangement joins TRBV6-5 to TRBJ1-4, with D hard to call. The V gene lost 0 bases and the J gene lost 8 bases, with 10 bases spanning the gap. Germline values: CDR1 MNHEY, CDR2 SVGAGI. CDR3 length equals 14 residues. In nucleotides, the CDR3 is TGTGCCAGCAGTTACTCGGTAGAGGCAGAAAAACTGTTTTTT. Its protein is CASSYSVEAEKLFF.

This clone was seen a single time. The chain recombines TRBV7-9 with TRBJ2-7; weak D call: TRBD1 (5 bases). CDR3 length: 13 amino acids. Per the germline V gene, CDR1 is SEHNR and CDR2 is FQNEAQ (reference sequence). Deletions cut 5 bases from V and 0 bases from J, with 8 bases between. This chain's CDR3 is CASSQGISYEQYF. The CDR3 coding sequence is TGTGCCAGCAGCCAGGGAATCTCCTACGAGCAGTACTTC. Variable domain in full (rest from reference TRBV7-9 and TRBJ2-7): DTGVSQNPRHKITKRGQNVTFRCDPISEHNRLYWYRQTLGQGPEFLTYFQNEAQLEKSRLLSDRFSAERPKGSFSTLEIQRTEQGDSAMYLCASSQGISYEQYFGPGTRLTVT.

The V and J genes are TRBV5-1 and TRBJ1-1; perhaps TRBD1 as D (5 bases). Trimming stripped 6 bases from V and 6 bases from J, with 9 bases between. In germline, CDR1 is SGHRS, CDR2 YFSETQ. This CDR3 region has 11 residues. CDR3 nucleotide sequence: TGCGCCAGCATGCGGGGGGCTGAAGCTTTCTTT. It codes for CASMRGAEAFF.

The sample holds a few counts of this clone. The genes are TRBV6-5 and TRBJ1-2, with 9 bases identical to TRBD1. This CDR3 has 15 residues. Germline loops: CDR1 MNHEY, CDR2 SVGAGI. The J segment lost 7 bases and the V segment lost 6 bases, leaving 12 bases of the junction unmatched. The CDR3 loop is CASSLTGGEIGGYTF. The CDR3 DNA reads TGTGCCAGCAGCCTAACAGGGGGCGAAATCGGTGGCTACACCTTC.

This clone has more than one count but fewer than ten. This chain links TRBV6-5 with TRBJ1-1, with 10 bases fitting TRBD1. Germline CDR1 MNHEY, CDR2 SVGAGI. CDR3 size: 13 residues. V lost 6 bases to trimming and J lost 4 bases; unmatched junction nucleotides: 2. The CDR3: CASRRTGGTEAFF. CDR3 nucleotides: TGTGCCAGCAGGCGGACAGGGGGCACTGAAGCTTTCTTT.

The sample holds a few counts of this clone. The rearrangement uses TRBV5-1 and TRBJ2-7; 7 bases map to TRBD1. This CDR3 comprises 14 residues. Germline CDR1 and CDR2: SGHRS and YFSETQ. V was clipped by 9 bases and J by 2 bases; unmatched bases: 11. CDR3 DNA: TGCGCCAACACAGGGACAGCGCTTCCCTACGAGCAGTACTTC. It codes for CANTGTALPYEQYF.

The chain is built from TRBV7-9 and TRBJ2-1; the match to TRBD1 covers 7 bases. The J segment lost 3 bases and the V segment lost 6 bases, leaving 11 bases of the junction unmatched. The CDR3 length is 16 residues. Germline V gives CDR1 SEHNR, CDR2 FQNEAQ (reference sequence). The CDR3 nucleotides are TGTGCCAGCAGATTATCGTCAGGGGGAGTCTACAATGAGCAGTTCTTC. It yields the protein CASRLSSGGVYNEQFF.

The CDR3 sequence is CASSHQTSGGRQETQYF. The CDR3 DNA is TGTGCCAGCAGCCACCAGACTAGCGGGGGGCGGCAAGAGACCCAGTACTTC. The chain has TRBV4-2 and TRBJ2-5; TRBD2 aligns across 13 bases. With 3 bases clipped from V and 2 bases from J, the junction kept 6 bases outside the gene matches. Germline V gene data show CDR1 as LGHNA and CDR2 as YNFKEQ. There are 17 residues in the CDR3.